The rows below give T cell receptor beta chains drawn from one sample of a study of CD8 T cells in ankylosing spondylitis. TCRdb called the 5' RACE reads again in MiXCR, with one record for every CDR3 protein. The sample lists some 130,000 distinct CDR3 sequences, about 7% occurring once. The source material was blood, either unsorted or a sorted T cell fraction (not recorded which). These receptor sequences come from a female donor with ankylosing spondylitis or in good health (not recorded which). Both conserved end residues are part of each CDR3. The order of the fields is V gene, CDR3 length, D gene, J gene, clone size, CDR3 protein, CDR3 DNA. The D gene is left open where the match is weak. Clone size is stated in some rows and not others, as once, few, many or a class when expanded.

TRBV5-1	13	TRBD1	TRBJ2-7	many	CASSYGQGGEQYF	TGCGCCAGCAGCTATGGACAGGGGGGTGAGCAGTACTTC
TRBV9	16	.	TRBJ2-1	many	CASSVGRARTYNEQFF	TGTGCCAGCAGCGTAGGCCGAGCGAGGACCTACAATGAGCAGTTCTTC
TRBV4-1	17	TRBD2	TRBJ2-7	many	CASSQPTSGRRLGEQYF	TGCGCCAGCAGCCAACCTACTAGCGGAAGAAGGTTAGGTGAGCAGTACTTC
TRBV4-3	16	.	TRBJ2-3	many	CASSQDPVQGTDTQYF	TGCGCCAGCAGCCAAGATCCGGTTCAGGGCACAGATACGCAGTATTTT
TRBV7-3	15	.	TRBJ2-7	many	CASSPEGGAPYEQYF	TGTGCCAGCAGCCCCGAGGGGGGGGCCCCCTACGAGCAGTACTTC
TRBV12-3/TRBV12-4	15	.	TRBJ2-3	many	CASSLVPTGTDTQYF	TGTGCCAGCAGTTTAGTCCCGACAGGCACAGATACGCAGTATTTT
TRBV20-1	14	TRBD1	TRBJ2-7	few	CSAWDRGASYEQYF	TGCAGTGCTTGGGACAGGGGGGCCTCCTACGAGCAGTACTTC
TRBV4-1	14	.	TRBJ1-1	many	CASSQPVIFTEAFF	TGCGCCAGCAGTCAGCCTGTGATATTCACTGAAGCTTTCTTT
TRBV7-6	15	TRBD1	TRBJ2-2	.	CASSKDRVKSGELFF	TGTGCCAGCAGCAAGGACAGGGTTAAGTCCGGGGAGCTGTTTTTT
TRBV9	18	TRBD1	TRBJ2-2	many	CASSHQSGTGGVTGELFF	TGTGCCAGCAGCCACCAGTCCGGGACAGGGGGCGTCACCGGGGAGCTGTTTTTT
TRBV5-1	12	TRBD2	TRBJ2-7	many	CASASGGAEQYF	TGCGCCAGCGCTTCGGGGGGGGCCGAGCAGTACTTC
TRBV20-1	17	TRBD2	TRBJ2-1	.	CSALKTSGATSYNEQFF	TGCAGTGCTCTTAAGACTAGCGGGGCTACCTCCTACAATGAGCAGTTCTTC
TRBV20-1	15	TRBD1	TRBJ2-5	few	CSATGDRGLGETQYF	TGCAGTGCTACCGGGGACAGGGGGCTGGGGGAGACCCAGTACTTC
TRBV5-4	14	.	TRBJ1-1	many	CASSLRTANTEAFF	TGTGCCAGCAGCTTACGGACAGCGAACACTGAAGCTTTCTTT
TRBV28	14	TRBD1	TRBJ2-7	many	CASSPGQGAYEQYF	TGTGCCAGCAGTCCGGGACAGGGGGCATACGAGCAGTACTTC
TRBV6-1	15	TRBD1	TRBJ1-1	many	CASSPTGAGNTEAFF	TGTGCCAGCAGTCCGACAGGGGCGGGGAACACTGAAGCTTTCTTT
TRBV10-3	16	.	TRBJ2-7	.	CAISDNPRGIGDEQYF	TGTGCCATCAGTGATAATCCCAGGGGAATTGGAGACGAGCAGTACTTC
TRBV7-8	15	.	TRBJ1-6	many	CASSPRSNRDSPLHF	TGTGCCAGCAGCCCGAGATCCAATAGGGATTCACCCCTCCACTTT
TRBV15	17	TRBD2	TRBJ2-3	many	CATSRGASGGHTDTQYF	TGTGCCACCAGCAGAGGGGCTAGCGGGGGGCACACAGATACGCAGTATTTT
TRBV18	15	.	TRBJ2-5	.	CASSSGTGMVETQYF	TGTGCCAGCTCATCGGGAACAGGGATGGTAGAGACCCAGTACTTC
TRBV4-1	14	.	TRBJ2-5	many	CASSQDPGAETQYF	TGCGCCAGCAGCCAAGATCCGGGAGCAGAGACCCAGTACTTC
TRBV6-2/TRBV6-3	13	.	TRBJ1-1	many	CASSLTGPTEAFF	TGTGCCAGCAGCCTGACAGGACCCACTGAAGCTTTCTTT
TRBV6-2/TRBV6-3	12	.	TRBJ2-1	few	CASSYSRAEQFF	TGTGCCAGCAGTTACAGCAGAGCTGAGCAGTTCTTC
TRBV7-9	13	.	TRBJ2-7	many	CASSLTDPGEQYF	TGTGCCAGCAGCCTGACAGATCCGGGGGAGCAGTACTTC
TRBV7-9	13	.	TRBJ2-5	few	CASSLPPTETQYF	TGTGCCAGCAGCTTACCCCCTACGGAGACCCAGTACTTC
TRBV7-2	14	TRBD2	TRBJ2-1	many	CASSGGGSYNEQFF	TGTGCCAGCAGCGGGGGGGGATCCTACAATGAGCAGTTCTTC
TRBV15	16	.	TRBJ1-5	many	CATSRATTGTRQPQHF	TGTGCCACCAGCAGAGCCACCACCGGGACCCGCCAGCCCCAGCATTTT
TRBV7-8	16	TRBD1	TRBJ1-6	.	CASSLRQQGANSPLHF	TGTGCCAGCAGCTTACGCCAACAGGGGGCTAATTCACCCCTCCACTTT
TRBV3-1	18	.	TRBJ2-6	many	CASSQDRVSSSGANVLTF	TGTGCCAGCAGCCAAGATCGGGTATCGAGCTCTGGGGCCAACGTCCTGACTTTC
TRBV29-1	15	TRBD2	TRBJ2-1	many	CSVEPFRGGVNEQFF	TGCAGCGTTGAACCCTTTCGCGGGGGGGTCAATGAGCAGTTCTTC
TRBV7-6	14	.	TRBJ1-1	few	CASSLVRGSTEAFF	TGTGCCAGCAGCTTAGTGAGGGGAAGCACTGAAGCTTTCTTT
TRBV27	14	.	TRBJ1-1	many	CASRGTTGGTEAFF	TGTGCCAGCAGGGGAACGACGGGAGGGACTGAAGCTTTCTTT
TRBV2	14	TRBD1	TRBJ1-2	many	CASSLATGGGGYTF	TGTGCCAGCAGTTTAGCGACAGGGGGTGGTGGCTACACCTTC
TRBV5-1	11	.	TRBJ2-5	many	CASSWSQTQYF	TGCGCCAGCAGCTGGTCGCAGACCCAGTACTTC
TRBV2	14	TRBD2	TRBJ2-3	many	CASRTSGPADTQYF	TGTGCCAGCAGGACTAGCGGGCCGGCGGATACGCAGTATTTT
TRBV4-1	13	.	TRBJ2-1	many	CASSQTRYNEQFF	TGCGCCAGCAGCCAGACCCGTTACAATGAGCAGTTCTTC
TRBV4-1	13	.	TRBJ1-2	many	CASSEQPNYGYTF	TGCGCCAGCAGCGAACAGCCTAACTATGGCTACACCTTC
TRBV20-1	13	TRBD1	TRBJ1-2	many	CSARDRVNGGYTF	TGCAGTGCTAGGGACAGGGTGAATGGTGGCTACACCTTC
TRBV5-5	13	.	TRBJ2-7	many	CASSLHSTYEQYF	TGTGCCAGCAGCTTACACAGTACCTACGAGCAGTACTTC
TRBV5-1	15	TRBD1	TRBJ1-1	many	CASSLVGTGSGEAFF	TGCGCCAGCAGCTTGGTGGGGACAGGAAGTGGTGAAGCTTTCTTT
TRBV4-1	11	.	TRBJ2-7	many	CASSQAYEQYF	TGCGCCAGCAGCCAAGCCTACGAGCAGTACTTC
TRBV20-1	13	.	TRBJ2-7	many	CSGGPGFSYEQYF	TGCAGTGGGGGCCCAGGGTTCTCCTACGAGCAGTACTTC
TRBV5-1	15	.	TRBJ1-2	many	CASSLELGYLGGYTF	TGCGCCAGCAGCTTGGAATTGGGGTATCTGGGAGGCTACACCTTC
TRBV4-1	13	.	TRBJ1-1	.	CASSQGIGTEAFF	TGCGCCAGCAGCCAAGGTATAGGCACTGAAGCTTTCTTT
TRBV7-9	15	.	TRBJ2-1	many	CASSRRDIDYNEQFF	TGTGCCAGCAGCCGCCGGGACATCGACTACAATGAGCAGTTCTTC
TRBV28	13	.	TRBJ2-2	few	CASTQRRTGELFF	TGTGCCAGCACGCAACGGCGGACCGGGGAGCTGTTTTTT
TRBV20-1	14	.	TRBJ1-2	many	CSARATLDNYGYTF	TGCAGTGCTAGAGCCACCCTAGACAACTATGGCTACACCTTC
TRBV15	13	.	TRBJ2-5	many	CATSRDMDETQYF	TGTGCCACCAGCAGAGATATGGACGAGACCCAGTACTTC